This T cell receptor beta chain was identified in a study of blood T cell repertoires in COVID-19. Study-level background: PBMCs, B-cell-depleted T cells, or T cells were the source of the cDNA or gDNA that made up the material.

The V gene's germline CDR1 is SNHLY and CDR2 FYNNEI. This CDR3 contains 14 residues. Losses at the gene ends were 6 bases for V and 10 bases for J; bases not matched to a gene: 8. This clone has a single count. How the authors handled the data: Amplification of reference gene primers was used by the study to estimate nucleated cell counts. The table came from immunoSEQ multiplex PCR; TCRdb's copy has only in-frame clones and leaves some out. The DNA gave D and trimming, while V, J and clone size come from that table. The sample carries around 270,000 clones, around 92% recorded once. Source material: peripheral blood. The chain combines TRBV2 with TRBJ1-6; 8 positions agree with TRBD1. The origin of this receptor is a young adult with COVID-19, enrolled during active disease. The CDR3 DNA sequence: TGTGCCAGCAGGCCCTTTACAGGGGGGTCACCCCTCCACTTT. Its protein is CASRPFTGGSPLHF.